This T cell receptor (beta chain) was captured by sequencing in a study of cytomegalovirus exposure and HLA in healthy donors. Researchers ran the PCR with 60 Vbeta and 13 Jbeta primers. The table came from immunoSEQ multiplex PCR; TCRdb's copy has only in-frame clones and leaves some out. In the table there are about 190,000 clones, 60% to 85% of which are singletons. Study-level points and caveats: Through in vitro validation, three CMV-associated chains were shown to be specific for CMV antigens. Association of a missense DCLRE1C variant with TCR beta V- and J-gene trimming was reported in a later analysis. Across HLA loci, a later analysis found differing TCR association rates, with DRB1 most and HLA-C fewest.

Germline V gene sequence: CDR1 KGHSH, CDR2 LQKENI. With 2 bases clipped from V and 7 bases from J, the junction kept 10 bases outside the gene matches. This CDR3 region has 16 residues. Worth noting for this clone: Its target is unknown.

The TCR was taken from a woman younger than 35 in good health and CMV-seronegative. Sequenced input: PBMCs. This chain uses TRBV18 with TRBJ1-4; 7 nucleotides align to TRBD1. In nucleotides, the CDR3 is TGTGCCAGCTCACCATCCCCCGGGACAGTCTTTGAAAAACTGTTTTTT. It yields the protein CASSPSPGTVFEKLFF.